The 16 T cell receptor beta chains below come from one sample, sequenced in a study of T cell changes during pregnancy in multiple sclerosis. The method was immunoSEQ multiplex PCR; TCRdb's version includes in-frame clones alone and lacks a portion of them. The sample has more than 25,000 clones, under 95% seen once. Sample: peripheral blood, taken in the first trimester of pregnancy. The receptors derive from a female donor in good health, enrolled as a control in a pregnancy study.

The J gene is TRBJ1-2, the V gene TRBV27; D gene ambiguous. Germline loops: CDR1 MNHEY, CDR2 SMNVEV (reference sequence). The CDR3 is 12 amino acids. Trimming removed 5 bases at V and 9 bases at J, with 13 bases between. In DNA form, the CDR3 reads TGTGCCAGCAGTGGGCCCCAAGGAAGCTACACCTTC. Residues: CASSGPQGSYTF.

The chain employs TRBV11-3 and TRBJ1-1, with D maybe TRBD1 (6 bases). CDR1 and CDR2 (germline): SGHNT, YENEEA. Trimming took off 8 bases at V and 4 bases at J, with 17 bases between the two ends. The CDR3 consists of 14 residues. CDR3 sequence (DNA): TGTGCCAGCCGCTCCGGGGGGCAGGGCACTGAAGCTTTCTTT. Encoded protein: CASRSGGQGTEAFF.

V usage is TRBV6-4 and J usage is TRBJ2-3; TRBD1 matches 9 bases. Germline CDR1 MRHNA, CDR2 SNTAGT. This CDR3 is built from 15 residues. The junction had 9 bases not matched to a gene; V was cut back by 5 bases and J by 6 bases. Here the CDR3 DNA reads TGTGCCAGCAGTCCCCTGACAGGGGGAGACGATACGCAGTATTTT. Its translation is CASSPLTGGDDTQYF.

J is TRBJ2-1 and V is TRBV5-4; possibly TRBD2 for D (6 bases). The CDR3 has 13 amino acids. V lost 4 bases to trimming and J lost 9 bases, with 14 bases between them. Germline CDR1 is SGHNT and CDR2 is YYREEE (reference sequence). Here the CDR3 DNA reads TGTGCCAGCAGCCTGATTGGGGGAGGTGAGCAGTTCTTC. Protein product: CASSLIGGGEQFF.

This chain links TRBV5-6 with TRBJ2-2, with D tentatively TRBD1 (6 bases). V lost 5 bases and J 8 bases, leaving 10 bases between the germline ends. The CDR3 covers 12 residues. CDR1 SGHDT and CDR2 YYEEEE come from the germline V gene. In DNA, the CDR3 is TGTGCCAGCAGTCAACAGGGAGGGGAGCTGTTTTTT. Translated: CASSQQGGELFF.

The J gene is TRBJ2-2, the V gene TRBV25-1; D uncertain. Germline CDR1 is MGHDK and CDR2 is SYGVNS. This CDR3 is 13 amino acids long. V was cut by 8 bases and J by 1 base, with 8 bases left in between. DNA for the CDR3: TGTGCCAGCGGCCCACGGAACACCGGGGAGCTGTTTTTT. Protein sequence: CASGPRNTGELFF.

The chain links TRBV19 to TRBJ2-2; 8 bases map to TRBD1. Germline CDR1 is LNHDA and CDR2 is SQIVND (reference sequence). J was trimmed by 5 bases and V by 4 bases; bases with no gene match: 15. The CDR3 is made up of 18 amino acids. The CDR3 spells CASSTRTGSSLVTGELFF. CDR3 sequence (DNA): TGTGCCAGTAGTACCCGGACAGGGTCGTCTTTAGTTACCGGGGAGCTGTTTTTT.

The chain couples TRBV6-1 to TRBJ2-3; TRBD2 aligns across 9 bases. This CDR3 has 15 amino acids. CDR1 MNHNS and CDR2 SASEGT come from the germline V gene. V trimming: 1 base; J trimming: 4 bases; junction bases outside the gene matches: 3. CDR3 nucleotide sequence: TGTGCCAGCAGTGAAGGGCGGGGGGGGGCAGATACGCAGTATTTT. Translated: CASSEGRGGADTQYF.

Here the CDR3 DNA reads TGTGCCACCAGCCCGAGAGGCGTAAGCACCATATATTTT. Translation gives CATSPRGVSTIYF. The chain has TRBV15 and TRBJ1-3; no clear D. Trimming cost V 5 bases and J 9 bases, with 14 bases left between them. The CDR3 is 13 amino acids. The germline CDR1 and CDR2 sequences are LNHNV and YYDKDF (reference sequence).

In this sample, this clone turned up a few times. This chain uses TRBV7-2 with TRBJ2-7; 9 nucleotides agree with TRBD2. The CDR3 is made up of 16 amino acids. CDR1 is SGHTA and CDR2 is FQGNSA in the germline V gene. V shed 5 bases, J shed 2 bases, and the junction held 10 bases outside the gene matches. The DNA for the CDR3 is TGTGCCAGCAGCCCCCCTAGCGGGGTTGTGACCTACGAGCAGTACTTC. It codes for CASSPPSGVVTYEQYF.

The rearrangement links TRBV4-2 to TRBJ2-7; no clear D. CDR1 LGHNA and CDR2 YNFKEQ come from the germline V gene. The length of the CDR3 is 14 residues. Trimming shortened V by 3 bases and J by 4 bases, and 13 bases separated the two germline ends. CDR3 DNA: TGTGCCAGCAGCCAGGCGACTTCCCGGTACGAGCAGTACTTC. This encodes CASSQATSRYEQYF.

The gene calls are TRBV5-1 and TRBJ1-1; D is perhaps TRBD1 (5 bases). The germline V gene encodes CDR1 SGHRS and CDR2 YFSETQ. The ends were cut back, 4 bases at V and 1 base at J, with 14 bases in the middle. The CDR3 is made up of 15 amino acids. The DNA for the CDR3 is TGCGCCAGCAGCCCGGACGGGAGGGGGAACACTGAAGCTTTCTTT. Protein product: CASSPDGRGNTEAFF.

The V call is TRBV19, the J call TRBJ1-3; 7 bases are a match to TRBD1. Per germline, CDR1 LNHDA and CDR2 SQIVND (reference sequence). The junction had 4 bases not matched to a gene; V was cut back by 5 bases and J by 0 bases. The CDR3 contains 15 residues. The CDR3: CASSGTVYSGNTIYF. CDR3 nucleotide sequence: TGTGCCAGTAGTGGGACAGTCTACTCTGGAAACACCATATATTTT.

The CDR3 loop is CASSGLRDRGFSYGYTF. In DNA form, the CDR3 reads TGTGCCAGCAGTGGGCTCCGGGACAGGGGGTTTAGCTATGGCTACACCTTC. V usage is TRBV27 and J usage is TRBJ1-2; 11 nucleotides agree with TRBD1. The CDR3 is made up of 17 amino acids. Trimming at V came to 5 bases and at J to 4 bases, leaving 12 bases not matched to a gene. Germline V gene data show CDR1 as MNHEY and CDR2 as SMNVEV (reference sequence).

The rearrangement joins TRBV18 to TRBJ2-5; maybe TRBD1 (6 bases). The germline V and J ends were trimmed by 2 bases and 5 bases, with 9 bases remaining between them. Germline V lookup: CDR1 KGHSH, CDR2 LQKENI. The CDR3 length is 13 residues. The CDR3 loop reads CASSPRQDETQYF. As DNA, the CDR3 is TGTGCCAGCTCACCAAGACAGGATGAGACCCAGTACTTC. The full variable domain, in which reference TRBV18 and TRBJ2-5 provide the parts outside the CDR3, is NAGVMQNPRHLVRRRGQEARLRCSPMKGHSHVYWYRQLPEEGLKFMVYLQKENIIDESGMPKERFSAEFPKEGPSILRIQQVVRGDSAAYFCASSPRQDETQYFGPGTRLLVL.

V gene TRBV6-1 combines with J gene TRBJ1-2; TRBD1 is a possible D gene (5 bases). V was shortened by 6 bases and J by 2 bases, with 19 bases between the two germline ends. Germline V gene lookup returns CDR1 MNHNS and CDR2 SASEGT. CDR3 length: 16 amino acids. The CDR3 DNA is TGTGCCAGCAGCGAACCTAGGACAATCAGGAACTATGGCTACACCTTC. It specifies CASSEPRTIRNYGYTF.